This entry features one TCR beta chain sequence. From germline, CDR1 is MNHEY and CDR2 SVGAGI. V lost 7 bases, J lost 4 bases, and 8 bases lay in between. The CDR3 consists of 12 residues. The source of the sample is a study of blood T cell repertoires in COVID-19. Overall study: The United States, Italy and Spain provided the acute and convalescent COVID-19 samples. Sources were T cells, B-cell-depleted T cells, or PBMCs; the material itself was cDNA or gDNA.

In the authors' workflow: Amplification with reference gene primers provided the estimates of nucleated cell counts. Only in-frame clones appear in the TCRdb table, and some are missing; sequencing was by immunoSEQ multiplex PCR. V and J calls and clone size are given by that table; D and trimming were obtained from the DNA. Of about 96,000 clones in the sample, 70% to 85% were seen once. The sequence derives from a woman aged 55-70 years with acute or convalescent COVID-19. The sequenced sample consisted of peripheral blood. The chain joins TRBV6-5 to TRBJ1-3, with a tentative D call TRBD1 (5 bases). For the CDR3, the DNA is TGTGCCAGCACTTCAGGGGGAAACACCATATATTTT. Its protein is CASTSGGNTIYF.